In its sample, the clone carrying this TCR beta chain ranks as medium-sized. No antigen is known for it. This sample is drawn from a study of early T cells in non-severe SARS-CoV-2 infection. Study-wide findings and caveats: Matching with VDJdb favored anti-spike CD8 responses (missing private and CD4 specificities).

TCRdb analysed the 5' RACE reads with MiXCR anew, one entry per CDR3 protein. The sample contains about 21,000 distinct CDR3 sequences, 5% to 6% of which appear only once. The receptor's source is an adult who was a healthcare worker with PCR-confirmed SARS-CoV-2 infection or an uninfected control (not recorded which). Here the sequenced sample was whole blood, taken at baseline.

The CDR3: CASFQRGPYEQYF. In DNA form, the CDR3 reads TGTGCCAGCTTCCAACGGGGACCCTACGAGCAGTACTTC. The rearrangement uses TRBV18 and TRBJ2-7, with D tentatively TRBD1 or TRBD2 (5 bases each). Germline V CDR1 and CDR2: KGHSH, LQKENI. This CDR3 comprises 13 residues. V was pared by 7 bases and J by 2 bases, with 12 bases between.